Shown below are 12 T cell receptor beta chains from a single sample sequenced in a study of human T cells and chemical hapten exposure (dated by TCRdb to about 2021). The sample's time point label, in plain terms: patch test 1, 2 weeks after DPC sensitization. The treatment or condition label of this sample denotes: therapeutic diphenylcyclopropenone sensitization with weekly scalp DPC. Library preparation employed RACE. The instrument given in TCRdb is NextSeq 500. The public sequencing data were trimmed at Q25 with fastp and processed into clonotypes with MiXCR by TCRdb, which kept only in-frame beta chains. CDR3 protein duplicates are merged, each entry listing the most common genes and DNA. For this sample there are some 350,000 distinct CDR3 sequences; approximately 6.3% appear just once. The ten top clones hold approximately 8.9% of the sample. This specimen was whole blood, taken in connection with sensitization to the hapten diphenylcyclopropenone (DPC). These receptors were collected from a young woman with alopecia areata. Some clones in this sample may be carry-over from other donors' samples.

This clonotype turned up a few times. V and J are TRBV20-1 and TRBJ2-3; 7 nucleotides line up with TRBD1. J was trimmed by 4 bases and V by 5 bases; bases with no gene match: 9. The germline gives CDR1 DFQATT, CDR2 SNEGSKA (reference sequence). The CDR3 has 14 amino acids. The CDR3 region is CSASDIRGSDTQYF. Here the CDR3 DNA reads TGCAGTGCTTCTGACATCAGGGGGTCAGATACGCAGTATTTT.

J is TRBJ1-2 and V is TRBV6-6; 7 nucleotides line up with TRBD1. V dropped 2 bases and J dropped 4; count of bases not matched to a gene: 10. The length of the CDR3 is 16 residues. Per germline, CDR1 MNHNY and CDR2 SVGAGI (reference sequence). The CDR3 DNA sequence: TGTGCCAGCAGTTACCCTACAGGGGAGGATGGCTATGGCTACACCTTC. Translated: CASSYPTGEDGYGYTF.

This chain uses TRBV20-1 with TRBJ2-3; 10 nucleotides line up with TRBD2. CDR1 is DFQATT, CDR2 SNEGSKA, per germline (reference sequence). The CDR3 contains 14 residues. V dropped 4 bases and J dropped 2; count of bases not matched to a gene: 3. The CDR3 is CSATLAGITDTQYF. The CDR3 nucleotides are TGCAGTGCTACACTAGCGGGGATCACAGATACGCAGTATTTT.

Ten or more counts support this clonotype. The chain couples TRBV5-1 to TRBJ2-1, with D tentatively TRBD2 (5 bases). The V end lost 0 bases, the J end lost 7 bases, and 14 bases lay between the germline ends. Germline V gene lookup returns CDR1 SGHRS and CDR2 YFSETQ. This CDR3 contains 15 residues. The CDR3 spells CASSLAGYAINEQFF. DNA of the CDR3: TGCGCCAGCAGCTTGGCGGGATATGCCATAAATGAGCAGTTCTTC.

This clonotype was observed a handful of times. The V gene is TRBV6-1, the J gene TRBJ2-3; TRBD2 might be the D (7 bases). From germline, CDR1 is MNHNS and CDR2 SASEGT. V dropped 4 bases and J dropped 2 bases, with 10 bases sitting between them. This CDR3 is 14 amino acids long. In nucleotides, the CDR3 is TGTGCCAGCAGTGGCGGGGGCACCACAGATACGCAGTATTTT. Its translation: CASSGGGTTDTQYF.

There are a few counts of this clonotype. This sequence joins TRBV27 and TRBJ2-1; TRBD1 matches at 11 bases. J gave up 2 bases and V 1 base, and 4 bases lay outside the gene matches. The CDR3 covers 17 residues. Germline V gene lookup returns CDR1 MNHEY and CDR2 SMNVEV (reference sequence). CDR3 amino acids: CASSLWGGQGAYNEQFF. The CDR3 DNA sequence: TGTGCCAGCAGTTTATGGGGGGGACAGGGGGCCTACAATGAGCAGTTCTTC.

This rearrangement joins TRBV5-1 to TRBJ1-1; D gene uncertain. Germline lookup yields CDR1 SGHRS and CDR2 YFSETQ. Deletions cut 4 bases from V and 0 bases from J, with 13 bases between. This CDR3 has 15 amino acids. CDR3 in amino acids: CASSPSLTMNTEAFF. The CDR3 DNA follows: TGCGCCAGCAGCCCGAGTTTGACGATGAACACTGAAGCTTTCTTT.

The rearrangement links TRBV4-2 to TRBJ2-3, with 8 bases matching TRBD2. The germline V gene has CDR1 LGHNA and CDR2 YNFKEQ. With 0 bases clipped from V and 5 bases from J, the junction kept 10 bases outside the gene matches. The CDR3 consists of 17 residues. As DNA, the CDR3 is TGTGCCAGCAGCCAAGATAAAACCGGGGGGGCAGTAGATACGCAGTATTTT. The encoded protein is CASSQDKTGGAVDTQYF.

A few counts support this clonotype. The CDR3 spells CASSLGQSYYGYTF. The DNA of the CDR3 is TGCGCCAGCAGCTTGGGACAGAGTTATTATGGCTACACCTTC. This chain connects TRBV5-1 to TRBJ1-2; a possible D gene is TRBD1 (5 bases). Germline CDR1 SGHRS, CDR2 YFSETQ. Trimming stripped 0 bases from V and 5 bases from J, with 11 bases between. This CDR3 is 14 amino acids long. Combining the CDR3 with reference TRBV5-1 and TRBJ1-2 gives the whole variable domain KAGVTQTPRYLIKTRGQQVTLSCSPISGHRSVSWYQQTPGQGLQFLFEYFSETQRNKGNFPGRFSGRQFSNSRSEMNVSTLELGDSALYLCASSLGQSYYGYTFGSGTRLTVV.

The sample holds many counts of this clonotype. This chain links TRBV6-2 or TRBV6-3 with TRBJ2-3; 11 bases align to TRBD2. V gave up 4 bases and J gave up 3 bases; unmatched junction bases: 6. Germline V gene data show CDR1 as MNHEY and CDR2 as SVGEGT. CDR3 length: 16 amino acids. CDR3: CASSSNLAGGTDTQYF. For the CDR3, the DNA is TGTGCCAGCAGTTCGAATCTAGCGGGGGGAACAGATACGCAGTATTTT.

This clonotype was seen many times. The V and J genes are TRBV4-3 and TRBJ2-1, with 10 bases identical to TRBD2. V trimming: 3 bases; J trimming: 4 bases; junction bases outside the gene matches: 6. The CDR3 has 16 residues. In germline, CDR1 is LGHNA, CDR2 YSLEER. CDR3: CASSHTDSGGYNEQFF. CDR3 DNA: TGCGCCAGCAGCCACACGGATAGCGGGGGGTACAATGAGCAGTTCTTC.

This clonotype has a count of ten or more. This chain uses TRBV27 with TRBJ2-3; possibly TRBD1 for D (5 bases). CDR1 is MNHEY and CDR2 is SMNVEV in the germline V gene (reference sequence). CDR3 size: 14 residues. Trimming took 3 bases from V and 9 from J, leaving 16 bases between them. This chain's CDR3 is CASSFSRQPATQYF. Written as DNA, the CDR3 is TGTGCCAGCAGTTTCTCCCGACAGCCAGCAACGCAGTATTTT.